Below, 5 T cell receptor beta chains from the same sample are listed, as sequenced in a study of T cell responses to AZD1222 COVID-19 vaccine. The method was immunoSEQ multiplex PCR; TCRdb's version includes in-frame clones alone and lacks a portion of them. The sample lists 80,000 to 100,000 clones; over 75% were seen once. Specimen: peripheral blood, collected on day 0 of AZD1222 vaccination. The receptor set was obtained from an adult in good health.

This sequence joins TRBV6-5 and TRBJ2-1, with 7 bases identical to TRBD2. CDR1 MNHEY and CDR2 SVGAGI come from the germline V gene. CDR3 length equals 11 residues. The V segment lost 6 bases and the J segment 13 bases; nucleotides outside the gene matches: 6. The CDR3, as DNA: TGTGCCAGCAGCCGAACTAGCGAACAGTTCTTC. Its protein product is CASSRTSEQFF.

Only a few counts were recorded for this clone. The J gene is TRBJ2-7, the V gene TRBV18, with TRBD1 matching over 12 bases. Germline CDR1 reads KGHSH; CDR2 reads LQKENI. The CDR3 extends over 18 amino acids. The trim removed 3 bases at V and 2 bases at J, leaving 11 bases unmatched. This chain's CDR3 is CASSPGDRGRIRAYEQYF. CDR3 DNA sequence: TGTGCCAGCTCACCGGGGGACAGGGGGCGAATTCGGGCCTACGAGCAGTACTTC.

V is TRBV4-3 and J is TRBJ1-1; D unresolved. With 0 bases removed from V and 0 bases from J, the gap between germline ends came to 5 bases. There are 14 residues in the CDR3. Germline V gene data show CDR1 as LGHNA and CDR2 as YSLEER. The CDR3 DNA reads TGCGCCAGCAGCCAAGAGGTGATGAACACTGAAGCTTTCTTT. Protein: CASSQEVMNTEAFF.

DNA for the CDR3: TGTGCCACCAGCAGAGGGACTAGTCGGCAGTACTTC. It codes for CATSRGTSRQYF. This chain joins TRBV15 and TRBJ2-7, with TRBD2 identical over 7 bases. Germline CDR1 reads LNHNV; CDR2 reads YYDKDF (reference sequence). Trimming at V came to 1 base and at J to 9 bases, leaving 3 bases not matched to a gene. There are 12 residues in the CDR3.

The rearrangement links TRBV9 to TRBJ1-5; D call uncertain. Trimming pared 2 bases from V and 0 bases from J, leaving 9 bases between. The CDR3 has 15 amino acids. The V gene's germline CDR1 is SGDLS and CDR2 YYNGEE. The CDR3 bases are TGTGCCAGCAGCGTGTCAGGCGATAGCAATCAGCCCCAGCATTTT. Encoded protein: CASSVSGDSNQPQHF.